One sample yielded the 14 T cell receptor beta chains listed below, sequenced in a study of immune heterogeneity within non-small cell lung tumors. The authors used approximately 600 ng of bulk tumor genomic DNA per sample as template. From each primary tumor, several far-apart biopsies were obtained during surgery. The patients were newly diagnosed with non-small cell lung cancer, had not been treated, and had curative surgery. Multiplex PCR relied on 32 V and 13 J primers to amplify TCR beta CDR3. TCRdb ran MiXCR on the multiplex PCR reads and lists one entry per CDR3 protein. The repertoire consists of around 3,400 distinct CDR3 sequences, with 45% to 60% occurring once and the leading ten covering roughly 12%. Sequencing was done on a sample of lung tumor tissue. These receptors were taken from a man aged 60 to 69 with non-small cell lung cancer.

Judged by abundance, this clonotype is medium-sized (0.01 to 0.1%). V is TRBV7-2 and J is TRBJ2-3, with 10 bases matching TRBD2. From germline, CDR1 is SGHTA and CDR2 FQGNSA. V dropped 1 base and J dropped 0; count of bases not matched to a gene: 16. This CDR3 has 21 amino acids. The CDR3 nucleotides read TGTGCCAGCAGCTTAGAGGCTTCTAGCGGGAGCCTTATAACGAGCACAGATACGCAGTATTTT. Translating it yields CASSLEASSGSLITSTDTQYF.

The V and J genes are TRBV12-3 or TRBV12-4 and TRBJ2-7; TRBD2 matches 7 bases. This CDR3 has 14 amino acids. With V trimmed by 0 bases and J by 5 bases, 4 bases remained unmatched. CDR3 DNA sequence: TGTGCCAGCAGTTTAGCGGGAGGGCCGAACGAGCAGTACTTC. Protein: CASSLAGGPNEQYF.

The chain uses TRBV20-1 and TRBJ1-4; 7 nucleotides agree with TRBD1. This CDR3 region has 14 residues. V lost 1 base to trimming and J lost 2 bases; unmatched junction nucleotides: 1. Germline loops: CDR1 DFQATT, CDR2 SNEGSKA (reference sequence). CDR3 residues: CSARVRGTNEKLFF. The CDR3, as DNA: TGCAGTGCTAGAGTCAGGGGGACTAATGAAAAACTGTTTTTT.

This clonotype was counted between two and nine times. The chain recombines TRBV28 with TRBJ1-5; 8 nucleotides match TRBD1. The V segment lost 2 bases and the J segment 2 bases; nucleotides outside the gene matches: 8. Germline V CDR1 and CDR2: MDHEN, SYDVKM. The length of the CDR3 is 17 residues. CDR3: CASSLLLTGEGNQPQHF. The CDR3 DNA is TGTGCCAGCAGTTTACTTTTGACAGGGGAAGGCAATCAGCCCCAGCATTTT.

The chain has TRBV28 and TRBJ2-7; no clear D gene. This CDR3 is built from 11 residues. The germline gives CDR1 MDHEN, CDR2 SYDVKM. V dropped 7 bases and J dropped 5 bases, with 9 bases sitting between them. The chain's CDR3 is CASKVTDEQYF. The CDR3 DNA is TGTGCCAGCAAAGTAACGGACGAGCAGTACTTC. Complete variable domain (other parts from reference TRBV28 and TRBJ2-7): DVKVTQSSRYLVKRTGEKVFLECVQDMDHENMFWYRQDPGLGLRLIYFSYDVKMKEKGDIPEGYSVSREKKERFSLILESASTNQTSMYLCASKVTDEQYFGPGTRLTVT.

This chain links TRBV20-1 with TRBJ2-7, with 7 bases aligning to TRBD2. The J segment lost 5 bases and the V segment lost 3 bases, leaving 13 bases of the junction unmatched. The CDR3 extends over 15 amino acids. The germline gives CDR1 DFQATT, CDR2 SNEGSKA (reference sequence). CDR3 amino acids: CSARSGTILGDEQYF. The DNA of the CDR3 is TGCAGTGCTAGGTCCGGGACTATCCTCGGGGACGAGCAGTACTTC.

A word on this clonotype: A junction end diverges from the germline sequence, so it may reflect a read error. The V call is TRBV7-3, the J call TRBJ2-1, with 10 positions matching TRBD2. CDR1 and CDR2 (germline): SGHTA, FQGTGA. The CDR3 totals 16 residues. CDR3 sequence: CVSSQRSGRAFNEHFF. Here the CDR3 DNA reads TGTGTCAGCAGCCAAAGAAGCGGGAGGGCCTTCAATGAGCATTTCTTC.

The rearrangement links TRBV7-6 to TRBJ2-2; D possibly corresponds to TRBD2 (5 bases). Germline-derived CDR1 and CDR2 are SGHVS and FNYEAQ. The CDR3 is 16 residues long. V dropped 5 bases and J dropped 4 bases, with 17 bases sitting between them. The CDR3 spells CASSPASRTFTGELFF. DNA for the CDR3: TGTGCCAGCAGCCCCGCTAGCAGGACTTTCACCGGGGAGCTGTTTTTT.

This clonotype rates as medium-sized. The rearrangement joins TRBV4-2 to TRBJ1-6, with D tentatively TRBD1 (5 bases). The CDR3 consists of 17 residues. Trimming removed 0 bases at V and 1 base at J, with 10 bases between. Germline V gene sequence: CDR1 LGHNA, CDR2 YNFKEQ. The CDR3 reads CASSQEGVGSYNSPLHF. Written as DNA, the CDR3 is TGTGCCAGCAGCCAAGAAGGGGTTGGGTCCTATAATTCACCCCTCCACTTT.

Regarding this clonotype: A much larger clone lies a single base off, so this may be a read error. The chain has TRBV7-9 and TRBJ1-5; TRBD1 matches at 10 bases. Germline-derived CDR1 and CDR2 are SEHNR and FQNEAQ (reference sequence). The CDR3 loop spans 17 amino acids. The CDR3 region has the DNA TGTGCCAGCACCTTAGCGAGGGGAGGGACAGGGGATCAGCCCCAGCATTTT. Translated: CASTLARGGTGDQPQHF.

Written as DNA, the CDR3 is TGTGCCATCAGTGAGTCTAAAGGGTACACTGAAGCTTTCTTT. Translated, it gives CAISESKGYTEAFF. The chain links TRBV10-3 to TRBJ1-1; D gene ambiguous. V lost 0 bases, J lost 3 bases, and 8 bases lay in between. CDR1 ENHRY and CDR2 SYGVKD come from the germline V gene. There are 14 residues in the CDR3.

This clonotype is medium-sized within its sample. The chain combines TRBV7-9 with TRBJ1-2; no clear D gene. There are 15 residues in the CDR3. V was shortened by 5 bases and J by 4 bases, with 17 bases between the two germline ends. In germline, CDR1 is SEHNR, CDR2 FQNEAQ (reference sequence). In DNA, the CDR3 is TGTGCCAGCAGCCGATCGGAGGGTAGCGGCTATGGCTACACCTTC. Encoded protein: CASSRSEGSGYGYTF.

A few counts support this clonotype. This chain links TRBV12-3 or TRBV12-4 with TRBJ1-4, with 7 bases lining up with TRBD1. The CDR3 length is 17 residues. Unmatched junction bases numbered 9, after V lost 5 bases and J lost 0 bases. The CDR3 protein is CASSPRGGGSTNEKLFF. The CDR3 DNA sequence: TGTGCCAGCAGTCCCAGGGGGGGGGGGTCAACTAATGAAAAACTGTTTTTT.

This clonotype is medium-sized (0.01 to 0.1%) by share. The chain employs TRBV6-5 and TRBJ1-3; D unresolved. V gave up 2 bases and J gave up 2 bases, with 7 bases separating them. Germline values: CDR1 MNHEY, CDR2 SVGAGI. This CDR3 has 14 amino acids. CDR3 protein: CASSYQGTGNTIYF. The CDR3 bases are TGTGCCAGCAGTTACCAAGGGACTGGAAACACCATATATTTT.